A selection of T cell receptor beta chains follows, all from one sample in a study of cytomegalovirus exposure and HLA in healthy donors. Sequencing used immunoSEQ multiplex PCR; TCRdb keeps in-frame clones, though not all of them. The table shows fewer than 350,000 clones, with 70% to 90% occurring only once. The specimen sequenced was PBMCs. The receptors shown here come from a woman between 18 and 29 years old in good health and CMV-seronegative. Each CDR3 is given with its conserved first and last residue. The order of the fields is CDR3 protein, CDR3 DNA, clone size, J gene, D gene, V gene. A D gene is named only where the DNA matches it firmly. The size of a clone is reported for some rows only, either as once, few or many, or as a class for expanded clones.

CASSPQGPSSPLHF | TGTGCCAGCAGCCCCCAGGGCCCAAGTTCACCCCTCCACTTT | . | TRBJ1-6 | . | TRBV7-9
CAWSPTRGLGEAFF | TGTGCCTGGAGTCCTACGAGGGGGCTTGGTGAAGCTTTCTTT | . | TRBJ1-1 | TRBD1 | TRBV30
CASSLPPTGRGGYTF | TGTGCCAGCTCACTACCGCCGACAGGGCGGGGAGGCTACACCTTC | . | TRBJ1-2 | TRBD1 | TRBV18
CASSVGGGVENEQFF | TGTGCCAGCAGCGTAGGGGGGGGCGTGGAGAATGAGCAGTTCTTC | . | TRBJ2-1 | . | TRBV9
CASSPADRVGTEAFF | TGTGCCAGCTCACCAGCTGACAGGGTTGGTACTGAAGCTTTCTTT | once | TRBJ1-1 | TRBD1 | TRBV18
CASSPMDRGVNTEAFF | TGTGCCAGCAGCCCAATGGACAGGGGCGTTAACACTGAAGCTTTCTTT | . | TRBJ1-1 | TRBD1 | TRBV5-4
CATSRDRGGVQYF | TGTGCCACCAGCAGAGATAGGGGGGGGGTGCAGTACTTC | . | TRBJ2-7 | . | TRBV15
CASSLEGDSSYEQYF | TGCGCCAGCAGCTTGGAGGGGGACAGCTCCTACGAGCAGTACTTC | . | TRBJ2-7 | TRBD1 | TRBV5-1
CSVGAPNTEAFF | TGCAGCGTTGGGGCGCCGAACACTGAAGCTTTCTTT | . | TRBJ1-1 | . | TRBV29-1
CASSLGQALYYGYTF | TGTGCCAGCAGTCTGGGACAGGCGCTCTACTATGGCTACACCTTC | . | TRBJ1-2 | TRBD1 | TRBV2
CAWSAGQGDEQYF | TGTGCCTGGAGTGCTGGACAGGGCGACGAGCAGTACTTC | . | TRBJ2-7 | TRBD1 | TRBV30
CASKLAAETFRLFF | TGTGCCAGTAAATTGGCGGCAGAGACGTTTCGACTGTTTTTT | . | TRBJ1-4 | . | TRBV19
CASSYSPVDRSYEQYF | TGTGCCAGCAGTTACTCGCCTGTGGACAGATCCTACGAGCAGTACTTC | . | TRBJ2-7 | . | TRBV6-5
CASSYSMSLGAYGYTF | TGTGCCAGCAGTTACTCGATGTCTTTGGGGGCCTATGGCTACACCTTC | . | TRBJ1-2 | . | TRBV6-5
CASSIPQGNGNQPQHF | TGTGCCAGTAGTATTCCGCAGGGAAACGGCAATCAGCCCCAGCATTTT | . | TRBJ1-5 | . | TRBV19
CSSSAGQAGQPQHF | TGTTCCAGCAGCGCGGGACAGGCGGGACAGCCCCAGCATTTT | . | TRBJ1-5 | TRBD1 | TRBV7-9
CASSEYRRGNSYEQYF | TGTGCCAGCAGTGAATATCGGCGGGGGAATTCCTACGAGCAGTACTTC | . | TRBJ2-7 | TRBD2 | TRBV25-1
CASSGRDSYNSPLHF | TGTGCCAGCAGCGGTAGGGACTCCTATAATTCCCCCCTCCACTTT | . | TRBJ1-6 | . | TRBV9
CASSEDPSGAFEQYF | TGTGCCAGCAGTGAAGACCCTAGCGGGGCCTTCGAGCAGTACTTC | . | TRBJ2-7 | TRBD2 | TRBV6-1
CASSEGTGDGYTF | TGTGCCAGCAGTGAAGGGACAGGGGATGGCTACACCTTC | once | TRBJ1-2 | TRBD1 | TRBV2
CASSGTSVSYEQYF | TGCGCCAGCAGCGGGACTAGTGTCTCCTACGAGCAGTACTTC | . | TRBJ2-7 | TRBD2 | TRBV5-1
CASLEPPKETQYF | TGTGCCAGCTTAGAGCCGCCAAAAGAGACCCAGTACTTC | . | TRBJ2-5 | . | TRBV7-9
CASSRPGTSGGREYF | TGTGCCAGCAGCCGGCCCGGGACTAGCGGGGGGCGGGAGTACTTC | . | TRBJ2-7 | TRBD2 | TRBV6-5
CASSLLAGSSTDTQYF | TGTGCCAGCAGTTTGTTAGCGGGAAGTAGCACAGATACGCAGTATTTT | . | TRBJ2-3 | TRBD2 | TRBV6-5
CASRGQGLSYEQYF | TGTGCCAGCAGAGGGCAGGGTCTTTCCTACGAGCAGTACTTC | . | TRBJ2-7 | . | TRBV2
CASSPDSDTQYF | TGTGCCAGCAGCCCGGACTCAGATACGCAGTATTTT | . | TRBJ2-3 | . | TRBV9
CASSYSRRDEQYF | TGTGCCAGCAGTTACTCGCGCCGGGACGAGCAGTACTTC | . | TRBJ2-7 | . | TRBV6-5
CASSLGQGQEQYF | TGTGCCAGCAGCTTGGGTCAGGGTCAGGAGCAGTACTTC | . | TRBJ2-7 | . | TRBV5-5
CASSYFRYYGYTF | TGTGCCAGCAGTTACTTCAGGTACTATGGCTACACCTTC | . | TRBJ1-2 | . | TRBV6-5
CASSLGALRENSPLHF | TGTGCCAGCAGCTTGGGGGCCCTGAGGGAGAATTCACCCCTCCACTTT | . | TRBJ1-6 | . | TRBV5-6
CAISPRAVAGGGDTQYF | TGTGCCATCAGCCCCCGGGCCGTAGCGGGGGGGGGAGATACGCAGTATTTT | . | TRBJ2-3 | TRBD2 | TRBV10-3
CASRFYEQFF | TGTGCCAGTCGTTTCTATGAGCAGTTCTTC | . | TRBJ2-1 | . | TRBV2
CASSFSDRGVEAFF | TGTGCCAGCAGCTTCTCGGACAGGGGGGTTGAAGCTTTCTTT | . | TRBJ1-1 | TRBD1 | TRBV6-6
CASSGWGWAKNIQYF | TGTGCCAGCAGTGGATGGGGCTGGGCCAAAAACATTCAGTACTTC | . | TRBJ2-4 | . | TRBV6-1
CASSPQAYEQYF | TGCGCCAGCAGCCCCCAGGCCTACGAGCAGTACTTC | . | TRBJ2-7 | . | TRBV5-1
CASSSASGGDGQFF | TGTGCCAGCAGCTCTGCTAGCGGGGGGGATGGGCAGTTCTTC | . | TRBJ2-1 | TRBD2 | TRBV11-2
CASSRQGGEQYF | TGTGCCAGCAGTCGACAGGGGGGTGAGCAGTACTTC | once | TRBJ2-7 | TRBD1 | TRBV9
CASSFGTVQETQYF | TGCGCCAGCAGCTTTGGTACAGTACAAGAGACCCAGTACTTC | . | TRBJ2-5 | . | TRBV5-1
CASSPKTILSATNEKLFF | TGTGCCAGCTCACCAAAGACAATACTGTCTGCAACTAATGAAAAACTGTTTTTT | . | TRBJ1-4 | . | TRBV18
CASSESSGNTIYF | TGTGCCAGTAGTGAGAGCTCTGGAAACACCATATATTTT | . | TRBJ1-3 | . | TRBV19
CASSLVRGYGYTF | TGTGCCAGCAGCTTAGTAAGAGGATATGGCTACACCTTC | . | TRBJ1-2 | . | TRBV7-8
CASSHPEDRADTEAFF | TGCGCCAGCAGCCACCCTGAGGACAGGGCGGACACTGAAGCTTTCTTT | once | TRBJ1-1 | TRBD1 | TRBV4-1
CASSSRTGSNGYTF | TGTGCCAGCAGCTCCAGGACAGGGAGTAATGGCTACACCTTC | . | TRBJ1-2 | TRBD1 | TRBV5-6
CASSQGTTGYTF | TGTGCCAGTAGCCAGGGGACGACTGGCTACACCTTC | . | TRBJ1-2 | . | TRBV19
CASSFGGNEQFF | TGCGCCAGCAGCTTTGGAGGAAATGAGCAGTTCTTC | . | TRBJ2-1 | . | TRBV5-1
CAWSVGTGVYTF | TGTGCCTGGAGTGTGGGGACAGGGGTCTACACCTTC | . | TRBJ1-2 | TRBD1 | TRBV30
CASAAGQGTSYEQYF | TGTGCCAGCGCCGCCGGACAGGGAACATCCTACGAGCAGTACTTC | . | TRBJ2-7 | TRBD1 | TRBV9
CSSSLVGEAFF | TGTTCCAGCAGCTTAGTCGGGGAAGCTTTCTTT | . | TRBJ1-1 | . | TRBV7-9
CASEGAKYGNTIYF | TGTGCCAGCGAGGGGGCCAAGTATGGAAACACCATATATTTT | few | TRBJ1-3 | TRBD1 | TRBV5-5
CASKLQGRYSNQPQHF | TGTGCCAGCAAATTACAGGGGAGGTATAGCAATCAGCCCCAGCATTTT | once | TRBJ1-5 | TRBD1 | TRBV2
CASSQEVAAALRNEQFF | TGTGCCAGCAGCCAAGAGGTCGCGGCAGCCTTACGCAATGAGCAGTTCTTC | . | TRBJ2-1 | . | TRBV14